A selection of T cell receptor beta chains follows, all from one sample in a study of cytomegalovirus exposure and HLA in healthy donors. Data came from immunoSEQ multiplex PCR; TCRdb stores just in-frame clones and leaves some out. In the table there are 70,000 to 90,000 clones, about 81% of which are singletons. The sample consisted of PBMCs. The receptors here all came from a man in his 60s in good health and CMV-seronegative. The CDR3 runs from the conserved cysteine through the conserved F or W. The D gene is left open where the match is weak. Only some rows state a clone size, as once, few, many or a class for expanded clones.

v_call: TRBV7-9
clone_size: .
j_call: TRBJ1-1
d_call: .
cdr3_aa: CASSYKEQSPSNTEAFF
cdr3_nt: TGTGCCAGCAGCTACAAAGAACAGTCCCCTTCTAACACTGAAGCTTTCTTT

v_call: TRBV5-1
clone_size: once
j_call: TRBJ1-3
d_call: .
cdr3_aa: CASSLGWSGNTIYF
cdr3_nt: TGCGCCAGCAGCCTCGGGTGGTCTGGAAACACCATATATTTT

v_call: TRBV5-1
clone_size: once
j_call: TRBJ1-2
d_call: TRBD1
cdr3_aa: CASSEGQEVYGYTF
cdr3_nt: TGCGCCAGCAGCGAGGGACAGGAGGTCTATGGCTACACCTTC

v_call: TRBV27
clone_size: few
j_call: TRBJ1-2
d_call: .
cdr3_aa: CASSPRVNYGYTF
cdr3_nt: TGTGCCAGCAGTCCCCGGGTTAACTATGGCTACACCTTC

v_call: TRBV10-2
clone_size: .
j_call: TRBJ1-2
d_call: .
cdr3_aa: CASTGSSIYGYTF
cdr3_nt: TGCGCCAGCACGGGGTCTAGTATCTATGGCTACACCTTC

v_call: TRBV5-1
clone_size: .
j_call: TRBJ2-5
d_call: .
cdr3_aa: CASSSTVPDQETQYF
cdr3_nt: TGCGCCAGCAGCTCGACAGTTCCGGACCAAGAGACCCAGTACTTC

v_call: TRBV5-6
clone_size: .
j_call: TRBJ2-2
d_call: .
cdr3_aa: CASSPLGTSNTGELFF
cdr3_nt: TGTGCCAGCAGCCCCCTCGGGACATCGAACACCGGGGAGCTGTTTTTT

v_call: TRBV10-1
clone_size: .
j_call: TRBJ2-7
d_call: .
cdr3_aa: CASSVVGAYEQYF
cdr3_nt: TGCGCCAGCAGTGTGGTGGGAGCCTACGAGCAGTACTTC

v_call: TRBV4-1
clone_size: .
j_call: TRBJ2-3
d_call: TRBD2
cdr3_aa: CASSPRLAGSTDTQYF
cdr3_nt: TGCGCCAGCAGCCCCCGACTAGCGGGGAGCACAGATACGCAGTATTTT

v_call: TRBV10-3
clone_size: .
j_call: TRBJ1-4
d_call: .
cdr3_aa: CAISESRGANEKLFF
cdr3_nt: TGTGCCATCAGTGAGTCGCGGGGGGCTAATGAAAAACTGTTTTTT

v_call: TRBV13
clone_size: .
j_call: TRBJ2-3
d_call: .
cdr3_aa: CASSFRDSLTDTQYF
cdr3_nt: TGTGCCAGCAGCTTCCGGGACTCCTTGACAGATACGCAGTATTTT

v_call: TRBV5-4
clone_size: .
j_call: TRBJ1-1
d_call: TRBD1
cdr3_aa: CASSLDRGVYTEAFF
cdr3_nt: TGTGCCAGCAGCCTGGACAGGGGAGTATACACTGAAGCTTTCTTT

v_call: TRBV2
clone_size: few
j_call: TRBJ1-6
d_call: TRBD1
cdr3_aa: CASSVGTGDNSPLHF
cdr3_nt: TGTGCCAGCAGTGTCGGGACAGGGGATAATTCACCCCTCCACTTT

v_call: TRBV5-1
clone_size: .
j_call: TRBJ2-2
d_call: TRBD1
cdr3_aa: CASSLDRANTGELFF
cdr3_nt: TGCGCCAGCAGTCTCGACAGGGCGAACACCGGGGAGCTGTTTTTT

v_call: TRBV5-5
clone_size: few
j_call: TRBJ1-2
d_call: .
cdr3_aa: CASRLGWGRGYGYTF
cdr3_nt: TGTGCCAGCAGATTAGGTTGGGGCAGGGGCTATGGCTACACCTTC

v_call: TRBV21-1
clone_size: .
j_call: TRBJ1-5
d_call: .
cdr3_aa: CASSNRDSGVNQPQHF
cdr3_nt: TGTGCCAGCAGCAACCGGGACAGTGGGGTCAATCAGCCCCAGCATTTT

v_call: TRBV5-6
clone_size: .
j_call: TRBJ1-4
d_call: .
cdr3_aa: CASSSGTNEKLFF
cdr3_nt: TGTGCCAGCAGCTCGGGGACTAATGAAAAACTGTTTTTT

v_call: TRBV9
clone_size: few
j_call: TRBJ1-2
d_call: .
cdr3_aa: CASSVTSGESSGYTF
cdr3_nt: TGTGCCAGCAGCGTAACGTCAGGGGAAAGTAGTGGCTACACCTTC

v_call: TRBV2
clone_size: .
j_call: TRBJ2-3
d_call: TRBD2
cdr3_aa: CASSLLAGGGTDTQYF
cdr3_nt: TGTGCCAGCAGCCTACTAGCGGGGGGCGGGACAGATACGCAGTATTTT

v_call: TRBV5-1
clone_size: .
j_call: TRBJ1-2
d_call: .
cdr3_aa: CASSKSGDNYGYTF
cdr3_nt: TGCGCCAGCAGCAAGAGCGGGGACAACTATGGCTACACCTTC

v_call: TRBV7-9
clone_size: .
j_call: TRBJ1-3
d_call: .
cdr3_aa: CASSFGLSGNTIYF
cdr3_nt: TGTGCCAGCAGCTTTGGGCTCTCTGGAAACACCATATATTTT

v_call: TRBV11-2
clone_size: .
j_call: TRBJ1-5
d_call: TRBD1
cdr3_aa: CASSLGMGEQGRQPQHF
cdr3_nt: TGTGCCAGCAGCTTAGGGATGGGCGAACAGGGGCGGCAGCCCCAGCATTTT

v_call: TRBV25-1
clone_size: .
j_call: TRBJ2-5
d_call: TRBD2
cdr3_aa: CASSLLAGAYQETQYF
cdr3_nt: TGTGCCAGCAGTCTACTAGCGGGGGCGTACCAAGAGACCCAGTACTTC

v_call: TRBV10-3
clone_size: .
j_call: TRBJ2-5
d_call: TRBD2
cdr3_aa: CAISETSGGEQETQYF
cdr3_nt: TGTGCCATCAGTGAGACTAGCGGGGGGGAACAAGAGACCCAGTACTTC

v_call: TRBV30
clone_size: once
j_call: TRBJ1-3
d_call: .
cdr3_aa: CAWNLGRFGNTIYF
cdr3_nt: TGTGCCTGGAACCTGGGCCGGTTTGGAAACACCATATATTTT

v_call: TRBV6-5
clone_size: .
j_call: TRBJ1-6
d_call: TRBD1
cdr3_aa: CASSYGQGASNSPLHF
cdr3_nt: TGTGCCAGCAGTTACGGACAGGGGGCGAGCAATTCACCCCTCCACTTT

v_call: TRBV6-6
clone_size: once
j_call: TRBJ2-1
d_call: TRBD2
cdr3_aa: CASRRGEDEQFF
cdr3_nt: TGTGCCAGCAGGCGGGGGGAGGATGAGCAGTTCTTC

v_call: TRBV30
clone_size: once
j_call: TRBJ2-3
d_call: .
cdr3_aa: CAWSSTDTQYF
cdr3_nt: TGTGCCTGGAGTTCGACAGATACGCAGTATTTT

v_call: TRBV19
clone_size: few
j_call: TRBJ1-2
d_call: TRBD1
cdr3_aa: CASSVRGDYGYTF
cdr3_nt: TGTGCCAGTAGTGTCAGGGGGGACTATGGCTACACCTTC

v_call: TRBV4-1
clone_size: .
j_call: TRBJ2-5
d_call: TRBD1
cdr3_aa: CASSQTGTGQETQYF
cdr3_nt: TGCGCCAGCAGCCAAACGGGGACAGGCCAAGAGACCCAGTACTTC

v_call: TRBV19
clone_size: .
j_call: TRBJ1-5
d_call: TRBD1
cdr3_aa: CASSFTGGGQPQHF
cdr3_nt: TGTGCCAGTAGTTTTACAGGGGGGGGTCAGCCCCAGCATTTT

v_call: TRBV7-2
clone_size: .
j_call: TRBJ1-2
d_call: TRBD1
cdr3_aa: CASSGTSGGWYGYTF
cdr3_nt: TGTGCCAGCAGCGGAACTTCAGGGGGCTGGTATGGCTACACCTTC

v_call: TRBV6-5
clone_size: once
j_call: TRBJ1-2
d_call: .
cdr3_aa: CASSYAGGLGYTF
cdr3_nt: TGTGCCAGCAGTTACGCGGGGGGTCTTGGCTACACCTTC

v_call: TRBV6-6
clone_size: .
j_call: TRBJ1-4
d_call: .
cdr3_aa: CASSYELRLTNEKLFF
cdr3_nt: TGTGCCAGCAGTTACGAACTCAGGTTAACTAATGAAAAACTGTTTTTT

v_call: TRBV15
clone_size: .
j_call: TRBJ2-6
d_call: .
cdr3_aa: CATSINSGANVLTF
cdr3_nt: TGTGCCACCAGCATCAATTCTGGGGCCAACGTCCTGACTTTC

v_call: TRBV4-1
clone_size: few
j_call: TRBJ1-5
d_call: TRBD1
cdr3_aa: CASSHKTGDNQPQHF
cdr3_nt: TGCGCCAGCAGCCACAAAACAGGGGATAATCAGCCCCAGCATTTT

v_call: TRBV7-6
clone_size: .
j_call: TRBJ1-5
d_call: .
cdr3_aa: CASSPQGGPSNQPQHF
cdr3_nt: TGTGCCAGCAGCCCCCAAGGGGGACCTAGCAATCAGCCCCAGCATTTT

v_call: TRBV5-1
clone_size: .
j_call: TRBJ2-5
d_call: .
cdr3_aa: CASSQGWGETQYF
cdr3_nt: TGCGCCAGCAGCCAGGGGTGGGGGGAGACCCAGTACTTC

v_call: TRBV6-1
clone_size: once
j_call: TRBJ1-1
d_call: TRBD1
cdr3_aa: CASSPGQGRTFF
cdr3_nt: TGTGCCAGCAGCCCGGGACAGGGTCGTACTTTCTTT

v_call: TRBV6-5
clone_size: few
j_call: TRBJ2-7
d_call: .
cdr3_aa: CASSYSGDNSYEQYF
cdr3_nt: TGTGCCAGCAGTTACTCCGGGGACAACTCCTACGAGCAGTACTTC

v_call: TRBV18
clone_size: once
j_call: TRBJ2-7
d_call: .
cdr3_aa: CASSPWGDEQYF
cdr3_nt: TGTGCCAGCTCTCCCTGGGGGGACGAGCAGTACTTC